The source of this T cell receptor beta chain is a study of T-cell memory formation after mild COVID-19. At the level of the study: TCR clusters were mostly confined to one donor each. The study, taken as a whole, reports: Pre-infection memory held some responding clones, suggesting pre-existing cross-reactive T cells responded.

TCRdb itself ran the 5' RACE reads through MiXCR, one entry per CDR3 protein. The sample shows approximately 250,000 distinct CDR3 sequences, approximately 15% of them seen only once. As regards this clonotype: The target antigen is unknown.

The CDR3 sequence is 15 residues long. The sample comprised PBMCs or a T cell subset sorted from them (not recorded which). V gene TRBV21-1 combines with J gene TRBJ2-7; TRBD2 is the table's D call and was not checked against the DNA. TRBV21-1 is listed as a pseudogene. This receptor was obtained from a man aged 18 to 30 who had mild COVID-19 (a few samples of this study predate the infection). Cell type and time point are not known. This CDR3 reads CASSLGGGRNYEQYF. CDR3 DNA sequence: TGTGCCAGCAGCCTGGGAGGGGGACGGAACTACGAGCAGTACTTC.